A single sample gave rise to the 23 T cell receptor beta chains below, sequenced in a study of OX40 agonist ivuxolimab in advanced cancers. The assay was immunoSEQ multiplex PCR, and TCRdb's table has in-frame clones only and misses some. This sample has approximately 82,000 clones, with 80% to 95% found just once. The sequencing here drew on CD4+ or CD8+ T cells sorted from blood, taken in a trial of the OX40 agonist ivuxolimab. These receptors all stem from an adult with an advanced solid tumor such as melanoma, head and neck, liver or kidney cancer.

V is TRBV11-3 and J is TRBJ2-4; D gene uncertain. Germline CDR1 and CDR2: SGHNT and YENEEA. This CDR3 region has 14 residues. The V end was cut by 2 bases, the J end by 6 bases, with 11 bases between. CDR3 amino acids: CASSLYHTPNIQYF. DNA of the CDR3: TGTGCCAGCAGCTTATACCATACCCCAAACATTCAGTACTTC.

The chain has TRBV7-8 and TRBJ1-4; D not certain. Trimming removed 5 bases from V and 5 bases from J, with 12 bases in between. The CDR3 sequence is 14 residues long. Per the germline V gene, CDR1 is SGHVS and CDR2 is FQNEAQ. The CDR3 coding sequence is TGTGCCAGCAGCCAGACACGGTTCAATGAAAAACTGTTTTTT. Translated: CASSQTRFNEKLFF.

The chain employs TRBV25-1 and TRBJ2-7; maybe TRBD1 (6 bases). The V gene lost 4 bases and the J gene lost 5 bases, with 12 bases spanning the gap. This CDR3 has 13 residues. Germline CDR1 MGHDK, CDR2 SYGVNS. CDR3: CASSAAGDHEQYF. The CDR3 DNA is TGTGCCAGCAGTGCGGCAGGGGATCACGAGCAGTACTTC.

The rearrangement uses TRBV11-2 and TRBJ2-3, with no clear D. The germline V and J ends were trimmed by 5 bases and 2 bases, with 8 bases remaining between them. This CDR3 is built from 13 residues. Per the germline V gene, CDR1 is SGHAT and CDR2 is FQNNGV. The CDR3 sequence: CASSLGSTDTQYF. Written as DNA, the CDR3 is TGTGCCAGCAGCCTAGGGTCCACAGATACGCAGTATTTT.

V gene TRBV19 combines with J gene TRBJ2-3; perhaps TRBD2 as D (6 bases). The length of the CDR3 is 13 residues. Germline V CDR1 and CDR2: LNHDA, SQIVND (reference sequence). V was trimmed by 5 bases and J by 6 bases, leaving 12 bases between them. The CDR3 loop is CASSLGGTDTQYF. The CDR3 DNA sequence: TGTGCCAGTAGTCTCGGAGGGACGGATACGCAGTATTTT.

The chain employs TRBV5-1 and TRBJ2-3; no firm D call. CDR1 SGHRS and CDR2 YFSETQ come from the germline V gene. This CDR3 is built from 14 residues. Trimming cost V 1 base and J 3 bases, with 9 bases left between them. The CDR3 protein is CASSLRADTDTQYF. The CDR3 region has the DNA TGCGCCAGCAGCTTGAGGGCAGATACAGATACGCAGTATTTT.

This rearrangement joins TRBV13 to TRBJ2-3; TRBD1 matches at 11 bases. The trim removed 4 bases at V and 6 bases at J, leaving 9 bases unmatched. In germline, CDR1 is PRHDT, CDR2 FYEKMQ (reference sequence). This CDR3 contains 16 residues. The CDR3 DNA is TGTGCCAGCAGCTCCCGGACAGGGGGCGCCGGGGATACGCAGTATTTT. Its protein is CASSSRTGGAGDTQYF.

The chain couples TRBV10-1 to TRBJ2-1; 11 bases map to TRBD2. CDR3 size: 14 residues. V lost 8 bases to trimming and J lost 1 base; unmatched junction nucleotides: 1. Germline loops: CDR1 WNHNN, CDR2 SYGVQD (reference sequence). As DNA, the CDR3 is TGCGCCAGCTCTAGCGGGGGGTCCTACAATGAGCAGTTCTTC. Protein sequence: CASSSGGSYNEQFF.

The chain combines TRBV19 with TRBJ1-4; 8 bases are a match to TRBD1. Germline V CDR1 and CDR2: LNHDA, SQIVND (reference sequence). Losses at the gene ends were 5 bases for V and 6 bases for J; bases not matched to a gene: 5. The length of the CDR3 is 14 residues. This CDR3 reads CASSGTGGHEKLFF. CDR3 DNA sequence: TGTGCCAGTAGTGGGACAGGAGGCCATGAAAAACTGTTTTTT.

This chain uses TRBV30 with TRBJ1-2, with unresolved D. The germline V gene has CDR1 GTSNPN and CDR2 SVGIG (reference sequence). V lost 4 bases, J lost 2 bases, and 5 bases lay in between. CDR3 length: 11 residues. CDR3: CAWTWNYGYTF. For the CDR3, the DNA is TGTGCCTGGACTTGGAACTATGGCTACACCTTC.

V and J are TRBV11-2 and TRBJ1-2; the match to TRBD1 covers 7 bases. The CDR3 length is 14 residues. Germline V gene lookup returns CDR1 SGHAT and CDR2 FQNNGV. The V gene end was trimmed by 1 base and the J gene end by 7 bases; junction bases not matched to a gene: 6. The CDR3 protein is CASSLGRGPFGYTF. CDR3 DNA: TGTGCCAGCAGCTTAGGAAGGGGGCCGTTTGGCTACACCTTC.

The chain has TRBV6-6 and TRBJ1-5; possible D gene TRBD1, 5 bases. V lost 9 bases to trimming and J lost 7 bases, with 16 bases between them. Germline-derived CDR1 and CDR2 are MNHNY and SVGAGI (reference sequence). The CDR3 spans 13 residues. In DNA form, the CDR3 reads TGTGCCAGTCACATAGGATCAGGGCAGCCCCAGCATTTT. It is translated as CASHIGSGQPQHF.

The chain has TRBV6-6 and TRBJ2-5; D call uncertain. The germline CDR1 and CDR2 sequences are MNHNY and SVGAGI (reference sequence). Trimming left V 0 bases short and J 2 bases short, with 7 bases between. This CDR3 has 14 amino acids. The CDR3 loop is CASSYSGRQETQYF. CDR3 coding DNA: TGTGCCAGCAGTTACTCCGGCAGACAAGAGACCCAGTACTTC.

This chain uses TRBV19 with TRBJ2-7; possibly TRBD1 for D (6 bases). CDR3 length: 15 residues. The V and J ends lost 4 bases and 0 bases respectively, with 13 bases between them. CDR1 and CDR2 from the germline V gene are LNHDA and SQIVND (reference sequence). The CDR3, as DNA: TGTGCCAGTAGTAGGGACCGGGACACCTCCTACGAGCAGTACTTC. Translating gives CASSRDRDTSYEQYF.

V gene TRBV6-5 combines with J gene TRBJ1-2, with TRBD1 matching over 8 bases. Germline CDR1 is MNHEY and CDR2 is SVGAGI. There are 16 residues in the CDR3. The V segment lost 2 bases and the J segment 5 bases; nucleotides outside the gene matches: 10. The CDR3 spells CASSYGGDRRSYGYTF. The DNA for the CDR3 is TGTGCCAGCAGTTACGGAGGGGACAGGAGATCTTATGGCTACACCTTC.

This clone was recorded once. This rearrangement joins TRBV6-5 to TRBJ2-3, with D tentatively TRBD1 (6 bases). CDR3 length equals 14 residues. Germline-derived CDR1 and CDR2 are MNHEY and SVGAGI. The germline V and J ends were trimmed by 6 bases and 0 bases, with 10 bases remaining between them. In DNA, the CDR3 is TGTGCCAGCAGAGGTACAGGGAGCACAGATACGCAGTATTTT. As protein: CASRGTGSTDTQYF.

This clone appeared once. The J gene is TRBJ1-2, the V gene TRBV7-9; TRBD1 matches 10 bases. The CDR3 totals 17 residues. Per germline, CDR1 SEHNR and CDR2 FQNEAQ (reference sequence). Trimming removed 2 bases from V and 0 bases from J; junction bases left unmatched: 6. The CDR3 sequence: CASSLKGGQGANYGYTF. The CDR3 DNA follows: TGTGCCAGCAGCTTAAAAGGCGGACAGGGGGCTAACTATGGCTACACCTTC. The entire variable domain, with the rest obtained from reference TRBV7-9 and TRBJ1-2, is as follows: DTGVSQNPRHKITKRGQNVTFRCDPISEHNRLYWYRQTLGQGPEFLTYFQNEAQLEKSRLLSDRFSAERPKGSFSTLEIQRTEQGDSAMYLCASSLKGGQGANYGYTFGSGTRLTVV.

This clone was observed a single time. The CDR3, as DNA: TGTGCCAGTAGTATCCCCCTAGCTATCAACTACAATGAGCAGTTCTTC. It is translated as CASSIPLAINYNEQFF. J is TRBJ2-1 and V is TRBV19; TRBD2 might be the D (5 bases). V lost 3 bases, J lost 3 bases, and 15 bases lay in between. The CDR3 totals 16 residues. CDR1 LNHDA and CDR2 SQIVND come from the germline V gene (reference sequence).

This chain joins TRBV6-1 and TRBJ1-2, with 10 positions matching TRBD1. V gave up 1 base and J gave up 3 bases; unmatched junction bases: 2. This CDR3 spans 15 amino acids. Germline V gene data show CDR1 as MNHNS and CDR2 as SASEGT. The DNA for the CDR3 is TGTGCCAGCAGTGAAGGGGGACAGGGGCACTATGGCTACACCTTC. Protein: CASSEGGQGHYGYTF.

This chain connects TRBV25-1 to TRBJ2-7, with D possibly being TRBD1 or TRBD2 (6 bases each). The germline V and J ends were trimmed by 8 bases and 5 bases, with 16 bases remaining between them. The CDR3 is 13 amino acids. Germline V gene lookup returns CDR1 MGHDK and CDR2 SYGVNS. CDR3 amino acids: CASGGGVVNEQYF. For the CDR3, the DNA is TGTGCCAGCGGGGGCGGGGTGGTGAACGAGCAGTACTTC.

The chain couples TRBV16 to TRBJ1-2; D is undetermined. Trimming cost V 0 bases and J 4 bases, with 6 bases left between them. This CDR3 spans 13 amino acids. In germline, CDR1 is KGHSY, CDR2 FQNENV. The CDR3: CASSQSPGYGYTF. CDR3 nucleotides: TGTGCCAGCAGCCAATCGCCTGGCTATGGCTACACCTTC.

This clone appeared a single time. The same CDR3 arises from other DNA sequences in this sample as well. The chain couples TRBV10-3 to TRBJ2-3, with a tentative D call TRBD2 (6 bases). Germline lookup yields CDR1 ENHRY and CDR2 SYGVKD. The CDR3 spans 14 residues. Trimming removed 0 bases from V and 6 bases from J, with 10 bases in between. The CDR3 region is CAISESRGTDTQYF. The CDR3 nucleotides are TGTGCCATCAGTGAGTCCCGAGGGACTGATACGCAGTATTTT.

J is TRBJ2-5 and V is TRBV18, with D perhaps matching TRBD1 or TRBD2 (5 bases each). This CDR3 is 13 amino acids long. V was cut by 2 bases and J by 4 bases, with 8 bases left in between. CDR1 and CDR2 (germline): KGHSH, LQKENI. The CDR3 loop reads CASSPWDGETQYF. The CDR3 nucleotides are TGTGCCAGCTCACCATGGGACGGAGAGACCCAGTACTTC.